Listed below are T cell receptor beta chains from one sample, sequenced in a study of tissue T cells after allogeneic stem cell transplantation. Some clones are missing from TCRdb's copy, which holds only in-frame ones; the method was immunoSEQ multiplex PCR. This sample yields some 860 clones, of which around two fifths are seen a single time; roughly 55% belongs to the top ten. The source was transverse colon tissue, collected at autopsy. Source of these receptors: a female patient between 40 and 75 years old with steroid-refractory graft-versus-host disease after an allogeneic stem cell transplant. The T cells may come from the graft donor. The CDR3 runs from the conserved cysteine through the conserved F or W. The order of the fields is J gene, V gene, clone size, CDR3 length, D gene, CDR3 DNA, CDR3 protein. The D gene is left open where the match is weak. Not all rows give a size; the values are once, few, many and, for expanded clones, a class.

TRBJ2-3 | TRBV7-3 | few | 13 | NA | TGTGCCAGCAGCCCCCGCCGGGAAGATACGCAGTATTTT | CASSPRREDTQYF
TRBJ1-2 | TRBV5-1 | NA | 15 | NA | TGCGCCAGCAGCCCCGGACAGTCCTCCAACTATGGCTACACCTTC | CASSPGQSSNYGYTF
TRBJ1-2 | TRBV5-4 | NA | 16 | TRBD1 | TGTGCCAGCAGACCCCGGGACAGGGGGCGCTGGTATGGCTACACCTTC | CASRPRDRGRWYGYTF
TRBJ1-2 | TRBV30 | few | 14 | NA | TGTGCCTGGAGTGTCCATTCGGTGAACTATGGCTACACCTTC | CAWSVHSVNYGYTF
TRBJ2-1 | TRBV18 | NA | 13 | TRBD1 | TGTGCCAGCTCACCAGGGACAGGGAATGAGCAGTTCTTC | CASSPGTGNEQFF
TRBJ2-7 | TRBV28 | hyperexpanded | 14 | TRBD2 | TGTGCCAGCAGTTTGGGACTAGCGGGGATGGAGCAGTACTTC | CASSLGLAGMEQYF
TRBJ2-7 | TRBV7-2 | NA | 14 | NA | TGTGCCAGCAGCTTAAACGGGAGAGGCTACGAGCAGTACTTC | CASSLNGRGYEQYF
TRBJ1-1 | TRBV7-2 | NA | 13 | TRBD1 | TGTGCCAGCAGCTTAGGGACAGGGTTTGAAGCTTTCTTT | CASSLGTGFEAFF
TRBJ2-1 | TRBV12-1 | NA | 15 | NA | TGTGCCAGCAGCCCGAAGGGGGAGCCCTACAATGAGCAGTTCTTC | CASSPKGEPYNEQFF
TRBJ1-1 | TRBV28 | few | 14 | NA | TGTGCCAGCAGTGCCAGGCTATTCGGCACTGAAGCTTTCTTT | CASSARLFGTEAFF
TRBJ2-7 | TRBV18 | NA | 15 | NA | TGTGCCAGCTCACCCCGACAGGCTGGGGCCTACGAGCAGTACTTC | CASSPRQAGAYEQYF
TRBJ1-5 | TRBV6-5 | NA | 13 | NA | TGTGCCAGCAGTTATGGGAACGAACAGCCCCAGCATTTT | CASSYGNEQPQHF
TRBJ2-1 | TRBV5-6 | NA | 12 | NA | TGTGCCTCAGGCCGGGGCTACAATGAGCAGTTCTTC | CASGRGYNEQFF
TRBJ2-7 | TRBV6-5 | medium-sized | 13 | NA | TGTGCCAGCAGTTACTCGCGCAGGGTCGAGCAGTACTTC | CASSYSRRVEQYF
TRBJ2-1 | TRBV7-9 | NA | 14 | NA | TGTGCCAGCAGCTTAGCGGGAAGGGGCTATGAGCAGTTCTTC | CASSLAGRGYEQFF
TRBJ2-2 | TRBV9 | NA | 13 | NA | TGTGCCAGCAGCGTTGAGGGAACCGGGGAGCTGTTTTTT | CASSVEGTGELFF
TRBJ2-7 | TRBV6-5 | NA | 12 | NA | TGTGCCAGCAGTCGGGGTATACACGAGCAGTACTTC | CASSRGIHEQYF